These 29 T cell receptor beta chains share one sample of origin, sequenced in a study of identical twins. MiXCR, run by TCRdb on the 5' RACE reads, gives a single entry per CDR3 protein. Seen here are a few hundred thousand distinct CDR3 sequences, about a fifth observed once, and the top ten hold around 10%. Material: naive T cells sorted from blood. All receptors come from a man aged 50-59 years in good health.

The chain couples TRBV19 to TRBJ1-4, with D hard to call. With 6 bases removed from V and 4 bases from J, the gap between germline ends came to 21 bases. The germline V gene has CDR1 LNHDA and CDR2 SQIVND (reference sequence). The CDR3 runs to 17 residues. The CDR3 protein is CASSQSGLLGINEKLFF. The DNA of the CDR3 is TGTGCCAGTAGCCAATCGGGCCTCCTCGGAATTAATGAAAAACTGTTTTTT.

In this sample, this clonotype turned up many times. The chain joins TRBV12-3 or TRBV12-4 to TRBJ1-2; D gene unclear. Trimming took off 3 bases at V and 1 base at J, with 6 bases between the two ends. This CDR3 contains 13 residues. The CDR3, as DNA: TGTGCCAGCAGTTTGGGGATTAACTATGGCTACACCTTC. It is translated as CASSLGINYGYTF.

This clonotype was detected only a few times. The chain carries TRBV12-3 or TRBV12-4 and TRBJ2-6; no clear D. This CDR3 contains 15 residues. V dropped 6 bases and J dropped 4 bases, with 13 bases sitting between them. The CDR3 DNA sequence: TGTGCCAGCAGCCGCCCTCTCGTCGGGGCCAACGTCCTGACTTTC. The encoded protein is CASSRPLVGANVLTF.

This clonotype was picked up many times. V and J are TRBV7-6 and TRBJ2-5; D is possibly TRBD1 (6 bases). The CDR3 totals 14 residues. Looked up from germline, CDR1 is SGHVS and CDR2 is FNYEAQ. V was pared by 3 bases and J by 1 base, with 9 bases between. The CDR3 reads CASSLDRLQETQYF. The CDR3 DNA is TGTGCCAGCAGCTTGGACAGACTCCAAGAGACCCAGTACTTC.

The rearrangement joins TRBV5-1 to TRBJ2-7, with D tentatively TRBD1 (5 bases). Germline V lookup: CDR1 SGHRS, CDR2 YFSETQ. The CDR3 spans 14 residues. The V gene lost 4 bases and the J gene lost 3 bases, with 14 bases spanning the gap. As DNA, the CDR3 is TGCGCCAGCAGCCCCATACAGGCCCACTACGAGCAGTACTTC. Translated: CASSPIQAHYEQYF.

This clonotype was seen ten or more times. V is TRBV5-6 and J is TRBJ1-2; D is uncertain. The CDR3 runs to 12 residues. V dropped 0 bases and J dropped 5 bases, with 5 bases sitting between them. The germline CDR1 and CDR2 sequences are SGHDT and YYEEEE. CDR3 residues: CASSLAGYGYTF. Here the CDR3 DNA reads TGTGCCAGCAGCTTGGCGGGATATGGCTACACCTTC.

This clonotype appeared many times. J is TRBJ1-5 and V is TRBV19, with D unresolved. The length of the CDR3 is 14 residues. The germline gives CDR1 LNHDA, CDR2 SQIVND (reference sequence). V dropped 3 bases and J dropped 4 bases, with 10 bases sitting between them. CDR3 region: CASSILAKNQPQHF. The CDR3 bases are TGTGCCAGTAGTATCCTCGCCAAAAATCAGCCCCAGCATTTT. Full variable domain (remainder filled in from reference TRBV19 and TRBJ1-5): DGGITQSPKYLFRKEGQNVTLSCEQNLNHDAMYWYRQDPGQGLRLIYYSQIVNDFQKGDIAEGYSVSREKKESFPLTVTSAQKNPTAFYLCASSILAKNQPQHFGDGTRLSIL.

This clonotype turned up a few times. The CDR3 nucleotides are TGTGCCAGCAGTCCATTTCCGGGACAGCTGATATTCGAGCAGTACTTC. Encoded protein: CASSPFPGQLIFEQYF. V and J are TRBV28 and TRBJ2-7; 7 bases fit TRBD1. The CDR3 is 16 residues long. Unmatched junction bases numbered 16, after V lost 5 bases and J lost 6 bases. Germline loops: CDR1 MDHEN, CDR2 SYDVKM. Complete variable domain (other parts from reference TRBV28 and TRBJ2-7): DVKVTQSSRYLVKRTGEKVFLECVQDMDHENMFWYRQDPGLGLRLIYFSYDVKMKEKGDIPEGYSVSREKKERFSLILESASTNQTSMYLCASSPFPGQLIFEQYFGPGTRLTVT.

V usage is TRBV20-1 and J usage is TRBJ2-1; D may match TRBD1 or TRBD2 (5 bases each). This CDR3 is 13 amino acids long. With 6 bases removed from V and 10 bases from J, the gap between germline ends came to 19 bases. The germline CDR1 and CDR2 sequences are DFQATT and SNEGSKA (reference sequence). This CDR3 reads CSAKDFGTTEQFF. CDR3 nucleotide sequence: TGCAGTGCCAAGGACTTCGGGACCACCGAGCAGTTCTTC.

The V and J genes are TRBV7-2 and TRBJ2-7; D may be TRBD1 (6 bases). The V gene's germline CDR1 is SGHTA and CDR2 FQGNSA. The CDR3 has 14 residues. V was pared by 5 bases and J by 2 bases, with 13 bases between. CDR3 sequence (DNA): TGTGCCAGCAGCCCACAGGGCTCCACCTACGAGCAGTACTTC. It codes for CASSPQGSTYEQYF.

Regarding this clonotype: A much larger clone lies a single base off, so this may be a read error. V usage is TRBV4-3 and J usage is TRBJ2-4; 10 bases match TRBD2. There are 16 residues in the CDR3. CDR1 LGHNA and CDR2 YSLEER come from the germline V gene. The CDR3 coding sequence is TGCGCCAGCGGCCATTCCTGGACTAGCGGCCAAAACATTCAGTACTTC. As protein: CASGHSWTSGQNIQYF.

This clonotype occurred many times. The rearrangement joins TRBV12-3 or TRBV12-4 to TRBJ2-1; D might be TRBD1 or TRBD2, each matching 6 bases. The CDR3 runs 17 residues. The V end was cut by 5 bases, the J end by 4 bases, with 21 bases between. The CDR3 DNA reads TGTGCCAGCAGTGGAACCTTCGGGGGCGCGAAATACAATGAGCAGTTCTTC. It encodes CASSGTFGGAKYNEQFF.

This clonotype was counted at least ten times. The chain has TRBV7-8 and TRBJ2-7; 8 bases line up with TRBD1. The CDR3 is 17 amino acids. J lost 6 bases, V lost 5 bases, and 18 bases had no gene match. Germline V CDR1 and CDR2: SGHVS, FQNEAQ. CDR3 sequence (DNA): TGTGCCAGCAGCCCAAGAGGGTTTCGAGGACAGGGATCCGAGCAGTACTTC. Protein product: CASSPRGFRGQGSEQYF.

This clonotype was observed at least ten times. The chain joins TRBV10-3 to TRBJ1-1, with TRBD1 matching over 7 bases. V lost 3 bases to trimming and J lost 1 base; unmatched junction nucleotides: 8. Germline loops: CDR1 ENHRY, CDR2 SYGVKD. CDR3 length: 16 residues. The chain's CDR3 is CAISDSKGQRNTEAFF. In DNA, the CDR3 is TGTGCCATCAGTGACTCTAAGGGACAGAGGAACACTGAAGCTTTCTTT.

This clonotype has more than one count but fewer than ten. The chain has TRBV7-2 and TRBJ2-2; D not certain. Trimming removed 5 bases at V and 1 base at J, with 8 bases between. The CDR3 runs 14 residues. Per the germline V gene, CDR1 is SGHTA and CDR2 is FQGNSA. CDR3 amino acids: CASSPQVNTGELFF. Written as DNA, the CDR3 is TGTGCCAGCAGCCCGCAAGTGAACACCGGGGAGCTGTTTTTT.

This clonotype was counted between two and nine times. The rearrangement links TRBV20-1 to TRBJ2-2; 8 bases match TRBD1. J lost 7 bases, V lost 7 bases, and 8 bases had no gene match. CDR3 length: 13 amino acids. Per germline, CDR1 DFQATT and CDR2 SNEGSKA (reference sequence). CDR3 in DNA: TGCAGTGTCCTGGACAGGGTTATCGGGGAGCTGTTTTTT. This encodes CSVLDRVIGELFF.

This clonotype was counted many times. The chain recombines TRBV7-2 with TRBJ2-1, with 15 bases fitting TRBD2. The germline V gene encodes CDR1 SGHTA and CDR2 FQGNSA. V lost 1 base to trimming and J lost 9 bases; unmatched junction nucleotides: 4. This CDR3 region has 16 residues. The CDR3 protein is CASSLGWTSGRGEQFF. The DNA for the CDR3 is TGTGCCAGCAGCTTAGGTTGGACTAGCGGGAGGGGTGAGCAGTTCTTC.

V and J are TRBV7-3 and TRBJ2-1, with 7 nucleotides matching TRBD1. After removal of 5 bases from V and 14 bases from J, the junction contained 12 bases not matched to a gene. The CDR3 is 13 amino acids. CDR1 SGHTA and CDR2 FQGTGA come from the germline V gene. CDR3 loop: CASSPGGGSWKFF. CDR3 bases: TGTGCCAGCAGCCCAGGGGGTGGTTCATGGAAGTTCTTC.

In this sample, this clonotype turned up many times. J is TRBJ2-5 and V is TRBV5-1; D gene unclear. V lost 0 bases, J lost 2 bases, and 14 bases lay in between. The CDR3 spans 16 residues. Germline CDR1 SGHRS, CDR2 YFSETQ. The DNA for the CDR3 is TGCGCCAGCAGCTTGGACTGGACGGCTATACAAGAGACCCAGTACTTC. Translated, it gives CASSLDWTAIQETQYF.

This clonotype was counted at least ten times. This chain connects TRBV7-9 to TRBJ2-7, with 9 bases that match TRBD1. Germline CDR1 reads SEHNR; CDR2 reads FQNEAQ (reference sequence). Trimming removed 5 bases from V and 7 bases from J; junction bases left unmatched: 12. CDR3 length: 15 amino acids. CDR3 loop: CASSERLQGASEQYF. The CDR3 region has the DNA TGTGCCAGCAGCGAGAGGTTACAGGGGGCAAGTGAGCAGTACTTC.

The table lists this clonotype with a few counts. This chain links TRBV6-5 with TRBJ2-1, with 9 bases fitting TRBD2. The CDR3 totals 15 residues. Germline V gives CDR1 MNHEY, CDR2 SVGAGI. The V segment lost 2 bases and the J segment 9 bases; nucleotides outside the gene matches: 8. CDR3 sequence: CASSYRAGGFGEQFF. DNA for the CDR3: TGTGCCAGCAGTTACCGAGCGGGAGGTTTCGGTGAGCAGTTCTTC.

This clonotype was seen only a few times. The rearrangement joins TRBV4-2 to TRBJ1-2, with D perhaps matching TRBD1 (5 bases). Deletions cut 5 bases from V and 7 bases from J, with 17 bases between. This CDR3 is 14 amino acids long. Germline lookup yields CDR1 LGHNA and CDR2 YNFKEQ. The CDR3 sequence is CASSIPGGRSGYTF. The CDR3 coding sequence is TGTGCCAGCAGCATCCCTGGGGGGAGGAGTGGCTACACCTTC.

On this clonotype itself: One end of the junction varies from germline; a read error may be responsible. This sequence joins TRBV20-1 and TRBJ2-4; tentatively, D is TRBD1 (6 bases). The CDR3 has 12 amino acids. Germline lookup yields CDR1 DFQATT and CDR2 SNEGSKA (reference sequence). CDR3 nucleotides: TGCAGTGCTAGTAGAAGGACAGCAACCCCGAACTTC. Translation: CSASRRTATPNF.

This clonotype was detected a few times. The chain is built from TRBV20-1 and TRBJ2-7; perhaps D is TRBD1 or TRBD2 (5 bases each). Germline-derived CDR1 and CDR2 are DFQATT and SNEGSKA (reference sequence). This CDR3 spans 12 amino acids. V lost 4 bases to trimming and J lost 3 bases, with 10 bases between them. CDR3 residues: CSANEGNYEQYF. The DNA for the CDR3 is TGCAGTGCTAACGAGGGGAACTACGAGCAGTACTTC.

The chain recombines TRBV20-1 with TRBJ1-2; the match to TRBD1 covers 7 bases. Germline V gene lookup returns CDR1 DFQATT and CDR2 SNEGSKA (reference sequence). This CDR3 region has 15 residues. Losses at the gene ends were 0 bases for V and 3 bases for J; bases not matched to a gene: 7. CDR3 amino acids: CSARDRTGSDYGYTF. DNA for the CDR3: TGCAGTGCTAGAGATCGGACAGGCTCTGACTATGGCTACACCTTC.

This clonotype was seen at least ten times. The J gene is TRBJ2-6, the V gene TRBV29-1, with D possibly matching TRBD2 (6 bases). Trimming took 0 bases from V and 2 from J, leaving 14 bases between them. This CDR3 contains 17 residues. Germline V gene sequence: CDR1 SQVTM, CDR2 ANQGSEA. In DNA, the CDR3 is TGCAGCGTTGAAGATCGGAAGGGAGGAGCTGGGGCCAACGTCCTGACTTTC. Translated, it gives CSVEDRKGGAGANVLTF. Using reference TRBV29-1 and TRBJ2-6 for the parts outside the CDR3, the full variable domain is SAVISQKPSRDICQRGTSLTIQCQVDSQVTMMFWYRQQPGQSLTLIATANQGSEATYESGFVIDKFPISRPNLTFSTLTVSNMSPEDSSIYLCSVEDRKGGAGANVLTFGAGSRLTVL.

This clonotype was found a few times. V usage is TRBV18 and J usage is TRBJ2-1; 14 positions match TRBD2. This CDR3 is built from 19 residues. Germline CDR1 KGHSH, CDR2 LQKENI. The V and J ends lost 3 bases and 6 bases, in that order; junction bases with no gene match: 13. This CDR3 reads CASSPSGLAGGQGGNEQFF. The CDR3 DNA follows: TGTGCCAGCTCACCGTCCGGACTAGCGGGAGGTCAAGGGGGCAATGAGCAGTTCTTC.

The CDR3 protein is CASSPRTSGRSDTQYF. As DNA, the CDR3 is TGTGCCAGCAGTCCCAGGACTAGCGGGAGATCAGATACGCAGTATTTT. The genes are TRBV6-1 and TRBJ2-3; TRBD2 matches at 13 bases. Germline loops: CDR1 MNHNS, CDR2 SASEGT. V lost 5 bases to trimming and J lost 4 bases; unmatched junction nucleotides: 6. This CDR3 region has 16 residues.

The chain is built from TRBV7-3 and TRBJ2-3; 13 bases match TRBD2. This CDR3 has 15 amino acids. Germline-derived CDR1 and CDR2 are SGHTA and FQGTGA. V shed 5 bases and J 7 bases; nucleotides not matched to a gene: 6. Here the CDR3 reads CASSPGTSGKNTQYF. The CDR3 bases are TGTGCCAGCAGCCCCGGGACTAGCGGGAAAAATACGCAGTATTTT.